This T cell receptor (beta chain) stems from a study of blood T cell repertoires in COVID-19 (dated by TCRdb to about 2020). Regarding the complete study: Samples covering the acute and convalescent phases of COVID-19 were provided by collaborators in the United States, Italy and Spain. The prospective study material was composed of cDNA or gDNA derived from T cells, B-cell-depleted T cells, or PBMCs. Deeply sampled blood TCRbeta repertoires from subjects exposed to, actively infected with, or recovered from COVID-19 were included in the dataset. The repertoires were made available in a free public database intended to serve as a resource for research on the immune response to SARS-CoV-2. The samples were drawn from the first 160 participants of the ongoing ImmuneRACE study and from 950 to 1,500 subjects provided by 6 global collaborators. Nearly every sample came with metadata listing a de-identified subject ID, COVID-19 status, age in years and sex. HLA class I and class II types, where available, came from metadata supplied by the sample provider rather than from assay-based typing. Study-wide findings and limitations: How much clinical and demographic metadata was included differed by source and by participant, and the metadata was provided uncurated.

Each collaborating institution followed its own protocols to collect whole blood in K2EDTA tubes. For TCRbeta analysis, collaborators shipped samples in one of three forms: frozen whole blood, isolated PBMCs, or DNA extracted from either of those sample types. TCRbeta CDR3 regions were amplified from genomic DNA using the immunoSEQ Assay, a bias-controlled multiplex PCR. In the original analysis: The number of nucleated cells in each sample was estimated by amplification of reference gene primers within the assay. Sequence reads were collapsed and filtered to measure the absolute abundance of every unique TCRbeta CDR3 rearrangement. For each sample, productive Simpson clonality was calculated by taking the square root of Simpson's diversity index across productive rearrangements. This immuneACCESS table, as held by TCRdb, lists in-frame sequences with V and J called but not all clones. Of the missing ones, under half trace to an unresolved V gene in checked studies; the others have no known cause. V, J and clone size are those of that table, while D and trimming were read from the DNA. The sample table records 73,000 or so clones; about 80% of these occur just once. The biggest ten clones account for under 6% of the sample.

For this clone: Its target antigen remains unknown. No base-level quality is on record; no much larger clone is a single base apart.

Sequencing was done on a sample of peripheral blood. The receptor was derived from a woman in her fifties or sixties with acute or convalescent COVID-19.

The DNA sequence reads TGTGCCAGCTCCGACACTGGAAACACCATATATTTT. This codes for CASSDTGNTIYF. The V and J genes are TRBV6-5 and TRBJ1-3; no D segment can be confidently identified. Taken from cysteine to phenylalanine, the CDR3 has 12 residues. Of the read, only the CDR3 DNA is kept; its 36 bases are in frame from base 1. Via the germline V gene, CDR1 is MNHEY and CDR2 SVGAGI. V and J are truncated by 8 bases and 2 bases respectively, leaving an intervening sequence of 7 bases.